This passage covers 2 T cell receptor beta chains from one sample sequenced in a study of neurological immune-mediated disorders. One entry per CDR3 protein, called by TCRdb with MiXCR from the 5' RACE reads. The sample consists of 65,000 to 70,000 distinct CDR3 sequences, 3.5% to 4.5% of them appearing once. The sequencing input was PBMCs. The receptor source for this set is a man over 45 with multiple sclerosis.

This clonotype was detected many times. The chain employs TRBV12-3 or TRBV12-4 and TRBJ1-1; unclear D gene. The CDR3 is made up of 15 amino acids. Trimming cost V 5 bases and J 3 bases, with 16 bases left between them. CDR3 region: CASSRPLGVDTEAFF. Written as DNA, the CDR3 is TGTGCCAGCAGTCGGCCCCTCGGAGTTGACACTGAAGCTTTCTTT.

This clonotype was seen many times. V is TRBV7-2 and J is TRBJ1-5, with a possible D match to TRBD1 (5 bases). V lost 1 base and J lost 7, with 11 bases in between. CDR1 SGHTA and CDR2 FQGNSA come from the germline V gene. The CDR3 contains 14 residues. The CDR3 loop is CASSLVRDGQPQHF. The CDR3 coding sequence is TGTGCCAGCAGCTTAGTCCGGGACGGACAGCCCCAGCATTTT. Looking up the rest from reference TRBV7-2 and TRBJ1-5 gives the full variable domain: GAGVSQSPSNKVTEKGKDVELRCDPISGHTALYWYRQSLGQGLEFLIYFQGNSAPDKSGLPSDRFSAERTGGSVSTLTIQRTQQEDSAVYLCASSLVRDGQPQHFGDGTRLSIL.